These T cell receptor beta chains were read from a single sample in a study of T cell repertoires in cytomegalovirus infection. TCRdb fed the reads into MiXCR, producing one record per CDR3 protein. The sample contains about 740,000 distinct CDR3 sequences, about 40% of which appear only once. Sample: PBMCs. The receptors come from a human donor in good health (CMV status not recorded). Some clones in this sample may be carry-over from other donors' samples. CDR3s include the opening cysteine and the closing phenylalanine or tryptophan. The D gene is left open where the match is weak. Some rows have no size entry. The others give once, few or many, or a class for an expanded clone.

clone size	D gene	V gene	J gene	CDR3 length	CDR3 protein	CDR3 DNA
-	TRBD1	TRBV6-4	TRBJ1-1	15	CASSETGGPNTEAFF	TGTGCCAGCAGTGAGACAGGGGGGCCGAACACTGAAGCTTTCTTT
-	TRBD1	TRBV29-1	TRBJ2-7	13	CSVETGTSYEQYF	TGCAGCGTTGAGACAGGGACGAGCTACGAGCAGTACTTC
-	TRBD2	TRBV6-2/TRBV6-3	TRBJ2-7	17	CASSEPERAGGHYEQYF	TGTGCCAGCAGTGAGCCGGAGCGAGCGGGGGGTCACTACGAGCAGTACTTC
-	TRBD2	TRBV6-6	TRBJ2-1	17	CASSYLGGGSSYNEQFF	TGTGCCAGCAGTTACCTAGGTGGCGGGAGCTCCTACAATGAGCAGTTCTTC
-	-	TRBV7-8	TRBJ2-4	16	CASSLGAQLAKNIQYF	TGTGCCAGCAGCTTAGGGGCCCAATTAGCCAAAAACATTCAGTACTTC
-	TRBD1	TRBV28	TRBJ1-6	13	CASRRQGDSPLHF	TGTGCCAGCAGGCGACAGGGTGATTCACCCCTCCACTTT
-	TRBD1	TRBV7-6	TRBJ1-1	14	CASSSSSGQGEAFF	TGTGCCAGCAGCTCATCCTCGGGACAGGGTGAAGCTTTCTTT
-	-	TRBV6-2/TRBV6-3	TRBJ1-1	17	CASSQDKNVALFTEAFF	TGTGCCAGCAGTCAAGACAAGAATGTCGCCCTATTCACTGAAGCTTTCTTT
-	-	TRBV20-1	TRBJ1-4	16	CSARDRRQSKLEKLFF	TGCAGTGCTAGAGATCGCCGGCAGAGCAAGCTTGAAAAACTGTTTTTT
-	-	TRBV5-1	TRBJ2-7	13	CASSSQASYEQYF	TGCGCCAGCAGCTCACAGGCGTCCTACGAGCAGTACTTC
many	-	TRBV7-9	TRBJ1-5	14	CASSLDTSNQPQHF	TGTGCCAGCAGCTTGGACACGAGCAATCAGCCCCAGCATTTT
-	-	TRBV3-1	TRBJ2-1	16	CASSQVGASPFNEQFF	TGTGCCAGCAGCCAAGTTGGGGCTAGCCCATTCAATGAGCAGTTCTTC
many	TRBD2	TRBV7-2	TRBJ2-3	16	CASSSRAGGPRDTQYF	TGTGCCAGCAGCTCCCGGGCGGGAGGGCCGCGAGATACGCAGTATTTT
few	-	TRBV6-6	TRBJ1-6	14	CASSYRGAGSPLHF	TGTGCCAGCAGTTACCGGGGGGCCGGTTCACCCCTCCACTTT
-	-	TRBV6-6	TRBJ2-7	15	CASSYYRETSNEQYF	TGTGCCAGCAGTTACTACCGGGAGACCTCCAACGAGCAGTACTTC
-	-	TRBV5-4	TRBJ1-1	13	CASRSFRRHEAFF	TGTGCCAGCAGGTCTTTCCGGAGACATGAAGCTTTCTTT
-	TRBD1	TRBV6-6	TRBJ1-5	15	CASRAGGLSNQPQHF	TGTGCCAGCAGGGCAGGGGGCCTTAGCAATCAGCCCCAGCATTTT
-	-	TRBV29-1	TRBJ2-3	12	CSVELGADTQYF	TGCAGCGTTGAATTGGGGGCAGATACGCAGTATTTT
many	-	TRBV7-2	TRBJ1-1	15	CASSLGPPGGTEAFF	TGTGCCAGCAGCTTAGGACCCCCGGGGGGCACTGAAGCTTTCTTT
few	-	TRBV27	TRBJ2-7	14	CASSLPGIPHEQYF	TGTGCCAGCAGTTTACCCGGGATCCCCCACGAGCAGTACTTC
-	-	TRBV27	TRBJ2-7	15	CASSLSPRTTYEQYF	TGTGCCAGCAGTTTATCGCCCAGGACGACCTACGAGCAGTACTTC
few	TRBD1	TRBV19	TRBJ2-7	14	CASKPDRGRNEQYF	TGTGCCAGTAAACCGGACAGGGGGCGAAACGAGCAGTACTTC
once	TRBD1	TRBV10-3	TRBJ2-3	14	CAINRQGLTDTQYF	TGTGCCATCAACCGACAGGGTCTCACAGATACGCAGTATTTT
many	TRBD2	TRBV7-6	TRBJ2-3	15	CASSLLAGGTDTQYF	TGTGCCAGCAGCTTGTTAGCGGGCGGTACAGATACGCAGTATTTT
-	-	TRBV11-1	TRBJ2-5	13	CASSSDTQETQYF	TGTGCCAGCAGCTCTGACACGCAAGAGACCCAGTACTTC
many	-	TRBV12-3/TRBV12-4	TRBJ1-1	13	CASTRQVNTEAFF	TGTGCCAGCACCAGACAGGTGAACACTGAAGCTTTCTTT
few	-	TRBV12-3/TRBV12-4	TRBJ1-2	13	CASSFSPGGGYTF	TGTGCCAGCAGTTTTTCCCCGGGTGGTGGCTACACCTTC
-	TRBD1	TRBV12-3/TRBV12-4	TRBJ1-3	20	CASLLWDRGLRVRRGNTIYF	TGTGCCAGCCTGCTGTGGGACAGGGGGCTTCGGGTGAGGCGAGGAAACACCATATATTTT
-	-	TRBV15	TRBJ1-5	12	CATSRGFQPQHF	TGTGCCACCAGCCGGGGGTTTCAGCCCCAGCATTTT
few	-	TRBV2	TRBJ1-5	16	CASSESARGARQPQHF	TGTGCCAGCAGTGAAAGTGCCAGGGGCGCCCGGCAGCCCCAGCATTTT
-	TRBD2	TRBV5-1	TRBJ2-1	15	CASSLGHGRANEQFF	TGCGCCAGCAGCTTGGGTCACGGGAGGGCCAATGAGCAGTTCTTC
few	TRBD1	TRBV10-3	TRBJ2-2	15	CAISAGQGAAGELFF	TGTGCCATCAGTGCAGGACAGGGGGCGGCCGGGGAGCTGTTTTTT
many	-	TRBV19	TRBJ1-5	15	CASTETGYSNQPQHF	TGTGCTAGTACAGAGACAGGCTATAGCAATCAGCCCCAGCATTTT
-	-	TRBV6-6	TRBJ2-7	13	CASSYLTGHEQYF	TGTGCCAGCAGTTACCTCACGGGTCACGAGCAGTACTTC
-	TRBD2	TRBV6-7	TRBJ2-1	17	CASSSLLGSGVYDEQFF	TGTGCCAGCAGTTCCCTCTTGGGTAGCGGGGTGTACGATGAGCAGTTCTTC
-	-	TRBV7-3	TRBJ2-7	13	CASSLMGGHEQYF	TGTGCCAGCAGCTTAATGGGGGGGCACGAGCAGTACTTC
few	TRBD1	TRBV12-3/TRBV12-4	TRBJ2-3	16	CASSRTDRRSTDTQYF	TGTGCCAGCAGCCGAACGGACAGGAGAAGCACAGATACGCAGTATTTT
-	-	TRBV6-1	TRBJ2-3	15	CASAILPRHTDTQYF	TGTGCCAGCGCGATTTTGCCGCGTCACACAGATACGCAGTATTTT
-	TRBD2	TRBV20-1	TRBJ2-7	16	CSARAERRLAGGEQYF	TGCAGTGCTAGAGCCGAGCGCCGACTAGCGGGAGGGGAGCAGTACTTC
-	-	TRBV12-3/TRBV12-4	TRBJ2-3	19	CASMGGATFYKTSTDTQYF	TGTGCCAGCATGGGGGGCGCGACTTTTTATAAGACTAGCACAGATACGCAGTATTTT
few	TRBD1	TRBV7-6	TRBJ2-5	15	CASSPTGDFQETQYF	TGTGCCAGCAGCCCGACAGGGGATTTTCAAGAGACCCAGTACTTC
-	-	TRBV12-3/TRBV12-4	TRBJ1-2	12	CASTSIRDGYTF	TGTGCCAGCACCTCGATCAGGGATGGCTACACCTTC
-	-	TRBV2	TRBJ2-7	14	CAASLRGGGYEQYF	TGTGCAGCCTCTCTGAGGGGGGGAGGATACGAGCAGTACTTC
-	-	TRBV2	TRBJ1-2	14	CASSESPPLRGYTF	TGTGCCAGCAGTGAATCCCCCCCCCTACGGGGCTACACCTTC
-	TRBD2	TRBV19	TRBJ2-1	15	CASSIGTRVYNEQFF	TGTGCCAGTAGTATAGGGACTAGAGTCTACAATGAGCAGTTCTTC
-	TRBD2	TRBV5-1	TRBJ2-5	16	CASSDTGTSSWETQYF	TGCGCCAGCAGCGATACCGGGACTAGCTCGTGGGAGACCCAGTACTTC
-	TRBD2	TRBV20-1	TRBJ2-1	18	CSATGLAGGQSSYNEQFF	TGCAGTGCTACCGGACTAGCGGGAGGGCAAAGCTCCTACAATGAGCAGTTCTTC
-	-	TRBV3-1	TRBJ2-3	17	CASSQGPYVLEQDTQYF	TGTGCCAGCAGCCAAGGGCCCTATGTCTTGGAACAAGATACGCAGTATTTT
-	TRBD2	TRBV20-1	TRBJ2-1	13	CSASGRVWNEQFF	TGCAGTGCTAGCGGGAGGGTCTGGAATGAGCAGTTCTTC
-	-	TRBV7-9	TRBJ1-5	14	CASSFGGAGRPQHF	TGTGCCAGCAGCTTCGGAGGGGCAGGTCGGCCCCAGCATTTT
few	-	TRBV19	TRBJ2-1	13	CASSVTPGNEQFF	TGTGCCAGTAGTGTGACCCCTGGCAATGAGCAGTTCTTC
few	-	TRBV4-1	TRBJ2-5	14	CASSQGQDQETQYF	TGCGCCAGCAGCCAAGGGCAGGACCAAGAGACCCAGTACTTC
-	-	TRBV11-3	TRBJ2-1	13	CASGWGDYNEQFF	TGTGCCAGCGGATGGGGGGACTACAATGAGCAGTTCTTC
-	TRBD2	TRBV20-1	TRBJ2-1	16	CSTVGLAALSYNEQFF	TGCAGTACAGTTGGACTAGCGGCCCTCTCCTACAATGAGCAGTTCTTC
many	TRBD2	TRBV7-2	TRBJ2-3	16	CASSSGLAGARDTQYF	TGTGCCAGCAGTTCGGGACTAGCGGGAGCCCGGGATACGCAGTATTTT
few	-	TRBV12-3/TRBV12-4	TRBJ1-5	13	CASSLTASQPQHF	TGTGCCAGCAGTCTGACAGCGAGTCAGCCCCAGCATTTT
-	-	TRBV6-1	TRBJ1-1	12	CASSEMGGDAFF	TGTGCCAGCAGTGAAATGGGGGGTGACGCTTTCTTT
-	TRBD2	TRBV10-2	TRBJ2-1	15	CASSANSGATNEQFF	TGCGCCAGCAGTGCTAATAGCGGGGCGACCAATGAGCAGTTCTTC
-	TRBD1	TRBV6-5	TRBJ1-2	14	CASSKPGQRLGYTF	TGTGCCAGCAGTAAACCGGGACAGCGTTTAGGCTACACCTTC
few	-	TRBV4-2	TRBJ1-1	15	CASSQEGTANTEAFF	TGTGCCAGCAGCCAAGAGGGGACGGCGAACACTGAAGCTTTCTTT